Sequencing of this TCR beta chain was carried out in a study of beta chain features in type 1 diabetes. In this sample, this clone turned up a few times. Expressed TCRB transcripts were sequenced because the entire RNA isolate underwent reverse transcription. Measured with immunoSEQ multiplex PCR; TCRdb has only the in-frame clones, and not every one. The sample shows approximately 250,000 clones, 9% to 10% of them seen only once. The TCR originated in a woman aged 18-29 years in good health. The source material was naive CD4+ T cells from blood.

The CDR3 sequence is CASSYPTNSYEQYF. Here the CDR3 DNA reads TGTGCCAGCAGTTATCCCACAAACTCCTACGAGCAGTACTTC. The rearrangement links TRBV28 to TRBJ2-7, with D hard to call. The germline V gene encodes CDR1 MDHEN and CDR2 SYDVKM. V shed 4 bases and J shed 0 bases, with 10 bases lying between them. The CDR3 is made up of 14 amino acids.